This T cell receptor (beta chain) was identified in a study of blood T cells in healthy people across ages. Study background: In model experiments, template switching was able to capture about one barcoded beta molecule for every two T cells that were present. Overall study findings and caveats: Per-million-T-cell TCR beta diversity fell roughly linearly with age. PBMCs were not sorted, which prevented a conclusive comparison of naive versus antigen-experienced cells.

In the case of this clonotype: Its antigen is as yet unknown.

CDR1 is MRHNA, CDR2 SNTAGT, per germline. This CDR3 comprises 16 residues. Trimming shortened V by 4 bases and J by 4 bases, and 19 bases separated the two germline ends. A J-beta primer mix and a sample-barcoded 5' primer were used in a second PCR of roughly 7 to 12 cycles. MiXCR, applied by TCRdb to the 5' RACE reads, yields one record per CDR3 protein. The sample records about 1.1 million distinct CDR3 sequences, roughly two fifths being singletons. The sample taken for sequencing was blood. This clonotype originated in a young man in good health. The chain carries TRBV6-4 and TRBJ1-1, with a possible D match to TRBD1 (6 bases). Here the CDR3 DNA reads TGTGCCAGCAGTGTACCTCCCGGGGGCGACGGCACTGAAGCTTTCTTT. This translates into CASSVPPGGDGTEAFF.